This entry lists 5 T cell receptor beta chains sequenced from one sample in a study of spatial heterogeneity in lung cancer. The antigens for these receptors are not known. Study observations and caveats: It was found that expanded intratumoral alpha and beta TCR counts tracked tumor mutation counts.

One entry per CDR3 protein, called by TCRdb with MiXCR from the 5' RACE reads. The sample records some 11,000 distinct CDR3 sequences, about 5.2% being singletons. Regarding time point: sample taken at primary tumor resection. The sequencing here drew on lung tumor tissue, taken at surgery. The receptors originated from a male donor with early-stage non-small cell lung cancer.

By sample share, this clonotype is medium-sized. The rearrangement uses TRBV18 and TRBJ2-3; a weak D match, TRBD1 (6 bases). This CDR3 is built from 14 residues. V was pared by 4 bases and J by 3 bases, with 11 bases between. CDR1 and CDR2 from the germline V gene are KGHSH and LQKENI. CDR3 region: CASSRRQDTDTQYF. The CDR3 DNA is TGTGCCAGCTCACGCCGACAGGATACAGATACGCAGTATTTT.

This clonotype was counted at least ten times. CDR3 in DNA: TGTGCCAGCAGCCAAGTCCACGAGCAGTACTTC. It codes for CASSQVHEQYF. J is TRBJ2-7 and V is TRBV3-1; unclear D gene. The CDR3 consists of 11 residues. Germline V CDR1 and CDR2: LGHDT, YNNKEL (reference sequence). V was trimmed by 1 base and J by 5 bases, leaving 3 bases between them.

This clonotype is termed medium-sized. The V gene is TRBV11-2, the J gene TRBJ2-7; no reliable D call. Per the germline V gene, CDR1 is SGHAT and CDR2 is FQNNGV. The CDR3 covers 15 residues. V was clipped by 0 bases and J by 0 bases, with 9 bases between them. This CDR3 is CASSLDPVSSYEQYF. CDR3 DNA sequence: TGTGCCAGCAGCTTAGATCCGGTCAGCTCCTACGAGCAGTACTTC.

This clonotype has a count of ten or more. The rearrangement joins TRBV27 to TRBJ1-2; maybe TRBD1 (5 bases). This CDR3 region has 14 residues. The V gene's germline CDR1 is MNHEY and CDR2 SMNVEV (reference sequence). V dropped 7 bases and J dropped 6 bases, with 18 bases sitting between them. The CDR3 loop is CASTPSGGRDGYTF. CDR3 coding DNA: TGTGCCAGCACCCCATCGGGGGGTAGAGATGGCTACACCTTC.

The chain employs TRBV7-6 and TRBJ2-7, with D possibly TRBD1 on 5 matching bases. The CDR3 has 16 amino acids. The V end lost 0 bases, the J end lost 3 bases, and 15 bases lay between the germline ends. Germline CDR1 and CDR2: SGHVS and FNYEAQ. In nucleotides, the CDR3 is TGTGCCAGCAGCTTAGCTAGCCCAGGGTTTGGCTACGAGCAGTACTTC. Its translation is CASSLASPGFGYEQYF.